This T cell receptor (beta chain) came from a study of T cells after yellow fever vaccination. It was through 5'RACE template switching that TCR cDNA was made, with a universal primer site and UMIs added. TCRdb analysed the 5' RACE reads with MiXCR anew, one entry per CDR3 protein. This table has roughly 400,000 distinct CDR3 sequences, about 17% appearing once. The CDR3 length is 15 residues. Trimming removed 5 bases from V and 4 bases from J; junction bases left unmatched: 10. Germline CDR1 is SGHVS and CDR2 is FQNEAQ. With respect to this clonotype: Its antigen is still unknown.

Study-wide results and limits: Contaminating bulk clonotypes could be abundant in FACS-sorted repertoires. Weaker overall, the secondary response nonetheless peaked faster (day 5 versus 15).

The receptor was derived from a man aged 18 to 35 who received the YFV17D yellow fever vaccine. Sequenced material: PBMCs, taken before the yellow fever booster vaccination. The V and J genes are TRBV7-8 and TRBJ1-2, with 7 bases that match TRBD1. This chain's CDR3 is CASSPGQARSYGYTF. The DNA of the CDR3 is TGTGCCAGCAGCCCCGGACAGGCGAGAAGCTATGGCTACACCTTC.